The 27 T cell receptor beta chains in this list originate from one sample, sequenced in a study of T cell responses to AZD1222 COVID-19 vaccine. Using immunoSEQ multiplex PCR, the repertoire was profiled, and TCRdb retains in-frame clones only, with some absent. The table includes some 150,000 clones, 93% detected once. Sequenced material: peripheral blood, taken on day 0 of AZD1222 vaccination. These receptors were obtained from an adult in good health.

CDR3 sequence: CAWSAGSRNQPQHF. CDR3 in DNA: TGTGCCTGGAGTGCCGGCAGTAGGAATCAGCCCCAGCATTTT. The rearrangement joins TRBV30 to TRBJ1-5; D not certain. Germline V gives CDR1 GTSNPN, CDR2 SVGIG (reference sequence). This CDR3 is built from 14 residues. The V end lost 1 base, the J end lost 4 bases, and 11 bases lay between the germline ends.

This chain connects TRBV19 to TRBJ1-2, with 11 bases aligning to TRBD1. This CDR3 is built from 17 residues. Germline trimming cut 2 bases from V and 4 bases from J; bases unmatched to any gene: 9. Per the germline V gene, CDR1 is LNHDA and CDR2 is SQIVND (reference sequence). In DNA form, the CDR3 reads TGTGCCAGTAGTATAACCCTTGGGACAGGGGGAACCTATGGCTACACCTTC. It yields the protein CASSITLGTGGTYGYTF.

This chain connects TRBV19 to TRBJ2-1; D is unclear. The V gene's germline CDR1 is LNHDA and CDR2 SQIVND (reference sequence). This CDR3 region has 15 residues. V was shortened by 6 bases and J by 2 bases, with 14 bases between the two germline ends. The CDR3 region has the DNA TGTGCCAGTAGCCTGCGGAGTGAAACCTACAATGAGCAGTTCTTC. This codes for CASSLRSETYNEQFF. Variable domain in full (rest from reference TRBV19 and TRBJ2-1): DGGITQSPKYLFRKEGQNVTLSCEQNLNHDAMYWYRQDPGQGLRLIYYSQIVNDFQKGDIAEGYSVSREKKESFPLTVTSAQKNPTAFYLCASSLRSETYNEQFFGPGTRLTVL.

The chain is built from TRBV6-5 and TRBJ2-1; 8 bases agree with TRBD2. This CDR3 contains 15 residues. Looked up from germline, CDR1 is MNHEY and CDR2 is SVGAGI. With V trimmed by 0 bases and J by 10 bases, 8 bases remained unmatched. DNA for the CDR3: TGTGCCAGCAGTTACTCTCCGGGAGGGCCACAGGAGCAGTTCTTC. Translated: CASSYSPGGPQEQFF.

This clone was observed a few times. CDR3 amino acids: CASSPYENTEAFF. CDR3 in DNA: TGTGCCAGCTCACCGTACGAGAACACTGAAGCTTTCTTT. V gene TRBV18 combines with J gene TRBJ1-1; D is unclear. Deletions cut 3 bases from V and 1 base from J, with 6 bases between. CDR3 length: 13 amino acids. The germline V gene encodes CDR1 KGHSH and CDR2 LQKENI.

CDR3 bases: TGTGCCAGCTCACCTTACCTCGGGACAGGGGATCAGCCCCAGCATTTT. It yields the protein CASSPYLGTGDQPQHF. This chain joins TRBV18 and TRBJ1-5; 10 bases agree with TRBD1. The V segment lost 3 bases and the J segment 5 bases; nucleotides outside the gene matches: 7. The CDR3 consists of 16 residues. Germline V CDR1 and CDR2: KGHSH, LQKENI.

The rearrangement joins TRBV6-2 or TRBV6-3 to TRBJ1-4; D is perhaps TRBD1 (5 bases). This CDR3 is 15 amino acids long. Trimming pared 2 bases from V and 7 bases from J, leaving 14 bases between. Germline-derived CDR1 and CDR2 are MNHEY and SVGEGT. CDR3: CASSYQAGRGEKLFF. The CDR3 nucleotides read TGTGCCAGCAGTTACCAGGCCGGGAGGGGTGAAAAACTGTTTTTT.

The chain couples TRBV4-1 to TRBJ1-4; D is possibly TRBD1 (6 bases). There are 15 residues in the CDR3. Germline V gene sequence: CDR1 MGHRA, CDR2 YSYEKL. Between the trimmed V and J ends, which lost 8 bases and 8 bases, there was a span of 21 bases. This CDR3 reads CASREISLDSEKLFF. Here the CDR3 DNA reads TGCGCCAGCCGAGAGATTAGTTTGGACAGCGAAAAACTGTTTTTT.

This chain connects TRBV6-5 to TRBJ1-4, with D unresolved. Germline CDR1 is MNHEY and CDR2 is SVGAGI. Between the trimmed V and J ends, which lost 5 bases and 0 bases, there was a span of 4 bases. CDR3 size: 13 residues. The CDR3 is CASSRSTNEKLFF. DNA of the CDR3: TGTGCCAGCAGTAGATCAACTAATGAAAAACTGTTTTTT.

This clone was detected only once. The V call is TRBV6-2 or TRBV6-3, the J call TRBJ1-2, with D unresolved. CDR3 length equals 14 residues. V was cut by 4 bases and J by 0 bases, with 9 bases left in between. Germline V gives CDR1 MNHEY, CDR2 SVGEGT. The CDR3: CASSLRETNYGYTF. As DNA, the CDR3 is TGTGCCAGCAGTTTAAGGGAAACTAACTATGGCTACACCTTC.

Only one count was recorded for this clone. The CDR3 loop is CASSSQGSNQPQHF. DNA of the CDR3: TGTGCCAGCAGCTCACAGGGGAGCAATCAGCCCCAGCATTTT. V and J are TRBV5-8 and TRBJ1-5, with TRBD1 matching over 7 bases. The CDR3 is made up of 14 amino acids. CDR1 and CDR2 from the germline V gene are SGHTS and YDEGEE. Trimming at V came to 3 bases and at J to 1 base, leaving 1 base not matched to a gene.

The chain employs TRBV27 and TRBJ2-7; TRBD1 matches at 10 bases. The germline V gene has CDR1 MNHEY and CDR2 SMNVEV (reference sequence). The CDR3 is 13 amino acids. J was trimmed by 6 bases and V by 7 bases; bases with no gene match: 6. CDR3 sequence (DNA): TGTGCCAGCAAATCTTGGACAGGGGGCGAGCAGTACTTC. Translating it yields CASKSWTGGEQYF.

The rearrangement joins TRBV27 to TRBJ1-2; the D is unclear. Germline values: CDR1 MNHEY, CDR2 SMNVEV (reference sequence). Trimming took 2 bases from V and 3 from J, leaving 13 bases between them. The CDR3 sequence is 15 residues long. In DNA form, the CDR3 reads TGTGCCAGCAGTTTAAGCCCCACATCGGACTATGGCTACACCTTC. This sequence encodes CASSLSPTSDYGYTF.

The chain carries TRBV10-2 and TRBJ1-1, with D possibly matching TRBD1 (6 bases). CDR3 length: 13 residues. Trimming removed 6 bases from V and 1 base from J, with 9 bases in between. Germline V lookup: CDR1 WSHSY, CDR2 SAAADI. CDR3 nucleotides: TGCGCCAGCAGAGAAGGGGGGAACACTGAAGCTTTCTTT. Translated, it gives CASREGGNTEAFF.

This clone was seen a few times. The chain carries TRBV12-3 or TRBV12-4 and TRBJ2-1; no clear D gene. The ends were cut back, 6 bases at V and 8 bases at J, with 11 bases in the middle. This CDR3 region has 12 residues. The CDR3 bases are TGTGCCAGCAGCCCGGAAGAAGATGAGCAGTTCTTC. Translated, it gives CASSPEEDEQFF.

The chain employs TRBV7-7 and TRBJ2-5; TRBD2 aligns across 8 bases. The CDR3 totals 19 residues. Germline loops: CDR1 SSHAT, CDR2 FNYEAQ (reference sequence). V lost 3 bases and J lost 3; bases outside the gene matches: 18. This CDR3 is CASSLRWGTSILGEETQYF. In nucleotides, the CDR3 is TGTGCCAGCAGCTTGCGTTGGGGGACTAGTATTCTGGGTGAAGAGACCCAGTACTTC.

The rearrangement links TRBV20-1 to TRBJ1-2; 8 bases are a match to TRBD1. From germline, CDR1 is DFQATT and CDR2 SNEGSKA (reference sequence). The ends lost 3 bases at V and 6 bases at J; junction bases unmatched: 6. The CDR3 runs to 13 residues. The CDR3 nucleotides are TGCAGTGCTAGTGAACCAGGGGGCAATGGCTACACCTTC. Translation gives CSASEPGGNGYTF.

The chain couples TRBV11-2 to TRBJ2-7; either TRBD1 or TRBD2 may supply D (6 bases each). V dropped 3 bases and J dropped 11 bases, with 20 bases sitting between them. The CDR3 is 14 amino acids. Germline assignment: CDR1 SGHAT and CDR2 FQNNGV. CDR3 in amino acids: CASSFKTGLRGEYF. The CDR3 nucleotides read TGTGCCAGCAGCTTTAAGACAGGACTACGAGGGGAGTACTTC.

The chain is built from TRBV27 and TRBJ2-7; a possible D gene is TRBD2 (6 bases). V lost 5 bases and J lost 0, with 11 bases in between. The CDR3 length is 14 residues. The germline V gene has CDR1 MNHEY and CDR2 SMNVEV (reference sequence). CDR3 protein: CASSPGGPSYEQYF. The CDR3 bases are TGTGCCAGCAGTCCAGGAGGGCCCTCCTACGAGCAGTACTTC.

The CDR3 here is CASSVLALPTTDTQYF. The CDR3 nucleotides are TGTGCCAGCAGCGTGCTAGCCCTACCTACCACAGATACGCAGTATTTT. The chain is built from TRBV5-6 and TRBJ2-3; perhaps TRBD2 as D (5 bases). This CDR3 has 16 residues. The V gene's germline CDR1 is SGHDT and CDR2 YYEEEE. V was clipped by 4 bases and J by 2 bases, with 17 bases between them. Full variable domain (remainder filled in from reference TRBV5-6 and TRBJ2-3): DAGVTQSPTHLIKTRGQQVTLRCSPKSGHDTVSWYQQALGQGPQFIFQYYEEEERQRGNFPDRFSGHQFPNYSSELNVNALLLGDSALYLCASSVLALPTTDTQYFGPGTRLTVL.

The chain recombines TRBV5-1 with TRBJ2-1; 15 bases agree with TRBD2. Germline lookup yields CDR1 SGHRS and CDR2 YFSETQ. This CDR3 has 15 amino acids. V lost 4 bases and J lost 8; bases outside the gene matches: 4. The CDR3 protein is CASSLGTSGGHEQFF. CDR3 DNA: TGCGCCAGCAGCCTCGGGACTAGCGGGGGGCATGAGCAGTTCTTC.

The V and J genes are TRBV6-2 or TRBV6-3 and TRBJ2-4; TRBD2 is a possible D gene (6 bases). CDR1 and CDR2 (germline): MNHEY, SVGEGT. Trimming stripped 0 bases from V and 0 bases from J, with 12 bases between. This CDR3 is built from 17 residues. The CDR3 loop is CASSYSRSGLAKNIQYF. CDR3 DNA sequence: TGTGCCAGCAGTTACTCTCGTAGCGGTTTAGCCAAAAACATTCAGTACTTC.

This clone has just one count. The CDR3 DNA sequence: TGTGCCAGCAGGACAGGGGAAACCGGGGAGCTGTTTTTT. It encodes CASRTGETGELFF. The chain links TRBV19 to TRBJ2-2; TRBD1 matches at 9 bases. The CDR3 runs to 13 residues. Unmatched junction bases numbered 4, after V lost 9 bases and J lost 5 bases. Germline V CDR1 and CDR2: LNHDA, SQIVND (reference sequence).

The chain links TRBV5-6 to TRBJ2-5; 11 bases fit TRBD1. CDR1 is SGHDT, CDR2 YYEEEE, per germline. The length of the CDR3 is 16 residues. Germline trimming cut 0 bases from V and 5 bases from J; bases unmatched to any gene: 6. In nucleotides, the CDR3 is TGTGCCAGCAGCTTGGGGGGACAGGGGGTTTGGGAGACCCAGTACTTC. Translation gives CASSLGGQGVWETQYF.

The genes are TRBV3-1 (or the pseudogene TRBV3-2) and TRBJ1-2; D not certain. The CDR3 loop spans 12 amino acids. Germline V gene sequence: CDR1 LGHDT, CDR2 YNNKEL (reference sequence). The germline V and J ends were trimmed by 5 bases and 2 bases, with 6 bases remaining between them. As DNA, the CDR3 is TGTGCCAGCAGCACGTTGAACTATGGCTACACCTTC. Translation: CASSTLNYGYTF.

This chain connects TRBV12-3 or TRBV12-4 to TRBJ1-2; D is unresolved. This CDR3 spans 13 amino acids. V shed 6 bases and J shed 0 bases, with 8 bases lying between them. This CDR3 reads CASSRVSNYGYTF. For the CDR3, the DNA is TGTGCCAGCAGCCGGGTTTCTAACTATGGCTACACCTTC.

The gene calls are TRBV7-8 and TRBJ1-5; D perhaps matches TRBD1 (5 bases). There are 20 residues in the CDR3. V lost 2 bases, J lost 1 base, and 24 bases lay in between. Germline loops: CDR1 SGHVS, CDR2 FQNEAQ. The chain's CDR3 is CASSLSARAQGVWSNQPQHF. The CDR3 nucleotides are TGTGCCAGCAGCTTAAGTGCCCGGGCCCAGGGTGTCTGGAGCAATCAGCCCCAGCATTTT.